Each of the 3 T cell receptor beta chains below was sequenced from the same sample in a study of cytomegalovirus exposure and HLA in healthy donors. It was with 60 Vbeta and 13 Jbeta primers that the PCR ran. The data were produced by immunoSEQ multiplex PCR, yet TCRdb's version contains in-frame clones alone and is incomplete. The repertoire includes under 150,000 clones, roughly four fifths of them detected once, and 2.5% to 3% sits in the top ten. The specimen was PBMCs. These receptors were taken from a boy between 2 and 15 years old in good health and CMV-seronegative.

This chain links TRBV6-5 with TRBJ1-2, with a tentative D call TRBD1 (6 bases). This CDR3 has 12 residues. The V and J ends lost 5 bases and 7 bases respectively, with 11 bases between them. CDR1 is MNHEY and CDR2 is SVGAGI in the germline V gene. The CDR3 sequence: CASSEPGVGYTF. In DNA form, the CDR3 reads TGTGCCAGCAGTGAACCAGGGGTTGGCTACACCTTC.

The rearrangement uses TRBV5-1 and TRBJ2-1, with TRBD2 identical over 7 bases. The V and J ends lost 0 bases and 5 bases, in that order; junction bases with no gene match: 5. Germline V lookup: CDR1 SGHRS, CDR2 YFSETQ. The CDR3 contains 15 residues. The CDR3, as DNA: TGCGCCAGCAGCTTGGAAGGCGGGAGAAACAATGAGCAGTTCTTC. Translating gives CASSLEGGRNNEQFF.

V gene TRBV21-1 combines with J gene TRBJ2-5; the table's TRBD1 call for D was not verified on the DNA. TRBV21-1 is deemed a pseudogene. CDR3 length: 18 amino acids. The CDR3 region is CASSKPRADGQGSETQYF. DNA of the CDR3: TGTGCCAGCAGCAAACCCCGAGCCGACGGACAGGGGTCAGAGACCCAGTACTTC.